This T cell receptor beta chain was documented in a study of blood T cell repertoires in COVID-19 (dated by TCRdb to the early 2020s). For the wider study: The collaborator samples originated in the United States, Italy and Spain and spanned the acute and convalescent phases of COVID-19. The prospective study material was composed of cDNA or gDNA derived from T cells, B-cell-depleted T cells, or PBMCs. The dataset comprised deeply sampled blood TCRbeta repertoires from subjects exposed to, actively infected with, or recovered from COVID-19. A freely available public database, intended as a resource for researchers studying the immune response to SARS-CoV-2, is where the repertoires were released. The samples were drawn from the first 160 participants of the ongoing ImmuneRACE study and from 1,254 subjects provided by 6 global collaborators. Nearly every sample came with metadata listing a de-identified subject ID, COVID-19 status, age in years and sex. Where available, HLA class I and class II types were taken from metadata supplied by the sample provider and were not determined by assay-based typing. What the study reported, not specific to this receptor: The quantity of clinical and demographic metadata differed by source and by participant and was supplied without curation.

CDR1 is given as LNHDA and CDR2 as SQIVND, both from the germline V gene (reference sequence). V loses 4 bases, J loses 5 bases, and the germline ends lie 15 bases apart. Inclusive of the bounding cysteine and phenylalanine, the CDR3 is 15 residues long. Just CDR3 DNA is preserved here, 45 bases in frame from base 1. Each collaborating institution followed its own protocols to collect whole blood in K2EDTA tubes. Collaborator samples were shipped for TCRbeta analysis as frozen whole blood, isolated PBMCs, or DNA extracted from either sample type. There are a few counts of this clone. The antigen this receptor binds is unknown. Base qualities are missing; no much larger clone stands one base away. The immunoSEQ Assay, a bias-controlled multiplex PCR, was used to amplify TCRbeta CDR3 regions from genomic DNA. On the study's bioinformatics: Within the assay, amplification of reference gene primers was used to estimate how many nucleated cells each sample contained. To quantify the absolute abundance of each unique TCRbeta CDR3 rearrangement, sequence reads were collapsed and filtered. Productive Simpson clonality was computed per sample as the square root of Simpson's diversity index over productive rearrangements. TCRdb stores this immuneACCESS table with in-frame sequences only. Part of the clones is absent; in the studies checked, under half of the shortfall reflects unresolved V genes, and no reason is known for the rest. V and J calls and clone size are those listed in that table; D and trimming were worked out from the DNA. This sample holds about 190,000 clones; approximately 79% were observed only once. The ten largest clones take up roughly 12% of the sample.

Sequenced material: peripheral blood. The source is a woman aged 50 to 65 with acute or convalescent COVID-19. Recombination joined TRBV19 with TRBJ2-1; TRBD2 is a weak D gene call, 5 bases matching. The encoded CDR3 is CASSKTGTVDNEQFF. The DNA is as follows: TGTGCCAGTAGTAAGACGGGAACAGTGGACAATGAGCAGTTCTTC.